This TCR beta chain came from a study of blood T cell repertoires in COVID-19. Per the authors' pipeline: By means of reference gene primer amplification, nucleated cell counts were estimated. TCRdb's table, derived via immunoSEQ multiplex PCR, lists solely in-frame clones and lacks some. The V and J calls and clone size are taken from that table; D and trimming were inferred from the DNA. The data show about 90,000 clones, approximately 77% seen once. The sequence came from a woman of 80 years or more with acute or convalescent COVID-19. Sequenced material: peripheral blood.

The DNA of the CDR3 is TGTGCCAGCAGTTTATCAGGGGGATACAATTCCTACGAGCAGTACTTC. This sequence encodes CASSLSGGYNSYEQYF. The genes are TRBV27 and TRBJ2-7; possibly TRBD1 for D (6 bases). CDR3 length: 16 amino acids. Germline CDR1 is MNHEY and CDR2 is SMNVEV (reference sequence). Trimming shortened V by 0 bases and J by 1 base, and 13 bases separated the two germline ends.